One and the same sample provided the 26 T cell receptor beta chains below, sequenced in a study of tumor-infiltrating lymphocytes in primary liver carcinoma. Production of TCR beta cDNA used around 0.45 ug total RNA together with a constant-region primer. Three nested multiplex PCR rounds, a slightly modified ARM-PCR method, built the TCR beta libraries. TRBV1-TRBV30 forward primers paired with a C-beta reverse primer were used in the first two PCR rounds, which ran approximately 11 cycles each. TCRdb analysed the multiplex PCR reads with MiXCR anew, one entry per CDR3 protein. The sample lists 100,000 to 150,000 distinct CDR3 sequences, 64% seen once, with approximately 8.9% in the top ten. It was from 20-30 mg of unsorted bulk tissue that RNA and DNA were co-extracted. The sequenced sample was liver tumor tissue from sampling region 3. Subset defined: tumor region T3, left-lateral pole. The receptor set was obtained from a woman aged 55-69 years with primary liver carcinoma and hepatitis B virus infection.

Turning to this clonotype: The junction shows a germline mismatch at one end, possibly a read error. The V call is TRBV4-1, the J call TRBJ2-7; no firm D call. Germline CDR1 is MGHRA and CDR2 is YSYEKL. This CDR3 has 15 residues. DNA for the CDR3: TGCGCCAGCAGCCAAGCCCCGGACCGATCCTTCGAGCAGTACTTC. Amino acids: CASSQAPDRSFEQYF.

As to this clonotype: Relative to the germline gene, one junction end is altered; a read error may explain this. The rearrangement joins TRBV6-2 or TRBV6-3 to TRBJ2-3; D is uncertain. Germline loops: CDR1 MNHEY, CDR2 SVGEGT. The CDR3 sequence is 14 residues long. The CDR3 sequence is CASSSRLSADTRYF. The DNA for the CDR3 is TGTGCCAGCAGTTCCAGACTCAGCGCAGATACGCGGTATTTT.

The gene calls are TRBV11-2 and TRBJ2-7; 7 bases map to TRBD2. Per the germline V gene, CDR1 is SGHAT and CDR2 is FQNNGV. With 4 bases clipped from V and 10 bases from J, the junction kept 16 bases outside the gene matches. This CDR3 has 15 residues. CDR3 bases: TGTGCCAGCAGCTCCTCTGTGGGAGGGCCCTACTATCAGTACTTC. It translates to CASSSSVGGPYYQYF.

In its sample, this clonotype was seen many times. This chain's CDR3 is CASSLVGWLAGDRGHTDTQYF. DNA of the CDR3: TGTGCCAGCAGCTTAGTAGGTTGGCTAGCGGGAGACAGGGGACACACAGATACGCAGTATTTT. The V call is TRBV7-8, the J call TRBJ2-3; 10 nucleotides agree with TRBD2. CDR1 is SGHVS, CDR2 FQNEAQ, per germline. The J segment lost 2 bases and the V segment lost 1 base, leaving 18 bases of the junction unmatched. This CDR3 has 21 amino acids.

Worth noting for this clonotype: Being one base from a much bigger clone, this may be a read error. The V call is TRBV6-1, the J call TRBJ2-3, with TRBD1 matching 9 bases. Trimming removed 8 bases from V and 4 bases from J; junction bases left unmatched: 10. CDR1 MNHNS and CDR2 SASEGT come from the germline V gene. The CDR3 consists of 15 residues. CDR3 coding DNA: TGTGCCAGCCTACTCACAGGGGGCGCAGCAGATACGCAGTATTTT. It specifies CASLLTGGAADTQYF.

To note about this clonotype: Sequence at one end of the junction differs from germline and may be a read error. The genes are TRBV11-3 and TRBJ2-5; weak D call: TRBD2 (6 bases). CDR3 size: 13 residues. CDR1 and CDR2 (germline): SGHNT, YENEEA. The CDR3 spells CTSSLQLRETKYF. Written as DNA, the CDR3 is TGTACCAGCAGCTTACAGCTTCGGGAGACCAAGTACTTC.

As regards this clonotype: The junction departs from the called germline gene at one end, perhaps through a read error. This chain joins TRBV11-2 and TRBJ2-2; 7 bases match TRBD2. This CDR3 is 15 amino acids long. Germline V gene lookup returns CDR1 SGHAT and CDR2 FQNNGV. The CDR3 loop reads CPSSHRTSGTGELFF. The DNA of the CDR3 is TGTCCCAGCAGCCACAGGACTAGTGGAACCGGGGAGCTGTTTTTT.

With regard to this clonotype: The CDR3 ends on some other residue instead of the conserved phenylalanine or tryptophan, so this is likely a read error. The V gene is TRBV6-6, the J gene TRBJ1-3; no definite D call. This CDR3 is built from 17 residues. Germline loops: CDR1 MNHNY, CDR2 SVGAGI (reference sequence). CDR3 region: CASSYGAHGSSGNTIYS. CDR3 in DNA: TGTGCCAGTAGTTACGGAGCGCACGGAAGCTCTGGAAACACCATATATTCT.

The chain's CDR3 is CSSSRTGGTEAFF. The DNA for the CDR3 is TGCAGCAGCAGCCGCACAGGGGGCACTGAAGCTTTCTTT. The rearrangement joins TRBV4-1 to TRBJ1-1; 8 bases are shared with TRBD1. Germline loops: CDR1 MGHRA, CDR2 YSYEKL. The CDR3 contains 13 residues.

As concerns this clonotype: This may be a read error: a much more frequent sequence differs by one nucleotide. This chain connects TRBV10-3 to TRBJ2-3; no definite D call. Germline lookup yields CDR1 ENHRY and CDR2 SYGVKD. The CDR3 is 15 residues long. The CDR3 DNA sequence: TGTGTCATCAGTGAGTCCAGGACCCGCACAGATACGCAGTATTTT. Protein: CVISESRTRTDTQYF.

About this clonotype: At one of its ends the junction is not consistent with the germline gene, which may arise from a read error. V gene TRBV11-2 combines with J gene TRBJ2-4; 9 bases fit TRBD2. The CDR3 covers 19 residues. Germline V gives CDR1 SGHAT, CDR2 FQNNGV. CDR3 residues: CASSPRLAEGPRIRNIQYF. CDR3 DNA: TGTGCCAGCAGCCCTCGACTAGCGGAAGGGCCTCGGATCAGAAACATTCAGTATTTC.

This clonotype was seen repeatedly, ten times or more. The chain joins TRBV29-1 to TRBJ2-1; 14 bases match TRBD2. The CDR3 covers 14 residues. Trimming cost V 6 bases and J 6 bases; bases outside gene matches: 4. Germline V lookup: CDR1 SQVTM, CDR2 ANQGSEA. CDR3 residues: CSVAGTSGGNEQFF. The CDR3 nucleotides read TGCAGCGTAGCTGGGACTAGCGGGGGCAATGAGCAGTTCTTC.

CDR3 bases: TGCAGTGCTACGGACGGCCCAGGGCTGTACTTC. This encodes CSATDGPGLYF. The chain couples TRBV20-1 to TRBJ2-7; D perhaps matches TRBD1 (5 bases). Looked up from germline, CDR1 is DFQATT and CDR2 is SNEGSKA (reference sequence). The CDR3 is 11 residues long. With 4 bases removed from V and 12 bases from J, the gap between germline ends came to 16 bases.

The rearrangement uses TRBV7-9 and TRBJ1-5, with 8 bases fitting TRBD1. Losses at the gene ends were 7 bases for V and 6 bases for J; bases not matched to a gene: 5. The CDR3 runs 13 residues. CDR1 and CDR2 (germline): SEHNR, FQNEAQ (reference sequence). This CDR3 reads CASTLQGGQPQHF. DNA of the CDR3: TGTGCCAGCACCCTACAGGGGGGTCAGCCCCAGCATTTT.

This clonotype was counted only a few times. This may be a read error, as it is one base from a much larger clone. V usage is TRBV6-5 and J usage is TRBJ1-5; unclear D gene. The germline CDR1 and CDR2 sequences are MNHEY and SVGAGI. The CDR3 has 13 residues. CDR3 sequence: CTSSLTSIQPQHF. In DNA, the CDR3 is TGTACCAGCAGTTTGACCTCAATTCAGCCCCAGCATTTT.

The V gene is TRBV11-2, the J gene TRBJ2-2, with a tentative D call TRBD1 (5 bases). This CDR3 is built from 15 residues. Trimming cost V 5 bases and J 4 bases, with 14 bases left between them. CDR1 is SGHAT, CDR2 FQNNGV, per germline. CDR3 sequence: CASSLRIRGTGELFF. In DNA, the CDR3 is TGTGCCAGCAGCCTGAGGATAAGGGGCACCGGGGAGCTGTTTTTT.

This chain connects TRBV12-3 or TRBV12-4 to TRBJ2-5; possibly TRBD1 or TRBD2 for D (5 bases each). Trimming removed 8 bases from V and 10 bases from J, with 20 bases in between. CDR3 length equals 13 residues. The CDR3 sequence is CASGLRDPVVQYF. CDR3 sequence (DNA): TGTGCCAGCGGTCTCCGGGACCCCGTGGTCCAGTACTTC.

Regarding this clonotype: A read error may explain this, as a much larger clone is one base away. The chain is built from TRBV5-1 and TRBJ2-5; a possible D gene is TRBD1 (6 bases). The germline V gene has CDR1 SGHRS and CDR2 YFSETQ. The CDR3 totals 15 residues. V was trimmed by 0 bases and J by 4 bases, leaving 13 bases between them. The CDR3 DNA follows: TGCGCCAGCAGCTTGGGGGGACACCCACGAGAGACCCAGTACTTC. Translated: CASSLGGHPRETQYF.

This chain uses TRBV10-2 with TRBJ1-1; no clear D gene. Per germline, CDR1 WSHSY and CDR2 SAAADI. CDR3 length equals 13 residues. Trimming shortened V by 7 bases and J by 5 bases, and 14 bases separated the two germline ends. Written as DNA, the CDR3 is TGCGCCAGCACCACCAGTGGGAAGACTGAAGCTTTCTTT. Its translation: CASTTSGKTEAFF.

CDR3 residues: CASSEPARPNQPQHF. In DNA, the CDR3 is TGTGCCAGCAGTGAGCCGGCAAGGCCTAATCAGCCCCAGCATTTT. The chain uses TRBV6-1 and TRBJ1-5, with D unclear. Germline V gives CDR1 MNHNS, CDR2 SASEGT. The CDR3 loop spans 15 amino acids. V dropped 3 bases and J dropped 4 bases, with 13 bases sitting between them.

With regard to this clonotype: As the CDR3 is not closed by the conserved phenylalanine or tryptophan, this likely results from a read error. The chain joins TRBV12-3 or TRBV12-4 to TRBJ2-5; the match to TRBD1 covers 9 bases. This CDR3 has 15 amino acids. J was trimmed by 5 bases and V by 7 bases; bases with no gene match: 11. As DNA, the CDR3 is TGTGCCAGCAAACCCGACCTTGGGACAGGGGAGACCCAGTACTTA. Encoded protein: CASKPDLGTGETQYL.

Details on this clonotype: This may arise from a read error, as a much more abundant clone is one base away. The J gene is TRBJ1-2, the V gene TRBV5-1; 8 positions agree with TRBD1. V dropped 4 bases and J dropped 5; count of bases not matched to a gene: 7. This CDR3 has 14 amino acids. CDR1 and CDR2 from the germline V gene are SGHRS and YFSETQ. The DNA for the CDR3 is TGCGCCAGCAGCCCAAGACAGGGGACGTATGGCTACACCTTC. Its translation is CASSPRQGTYGYTF. Looking up the rest from reference TRBV5-1 and TRBJ1-2 gives the full variable domain: KAGVTQTPRYLIKTRGQQVTLSCSPISGHRSVSWYQQTPGQGLQFLFEYFSETQRNKGNFPGRFSGRQFSNSRSEMNVSTLELGDSALYLCASSPRQGTYGYTFGSGTRLTVV.

The gene calls are TRBV15 and TRBJ2-7; D may be TRBD2 (6 bases). The germline V gene encodes CDR1 LNHNV and CDR2 YYDKDF (reference sequence). The length of the CDR3 is 16 residues. V lost 1 base to trimming and J lost 6 bases, with 19 bases between them. The CDR3 coding sequence is TGTGCCACCAGCAGAGGGACCTTCCTGGGGGGTCGCGAGCAGTACTTC. Translating gives CATSRGTFLGGREQYF.

As for this clonotype: A read error may be the cause here, since a much bigger clone is one base away. The rearrangement links TRBV10-1 to TRBJ2-1, with 11 bases aligning to TRBD2. V trimming: 4 bases; J trimming: 7 bases; junction bases outside the gene matches: 9. This CDR3 comprises 16 residues. The germline V gene encodes CDR1 WNHNN and CDR2 SYGVQD (reference sequence). The CDR3 nucleotides read TGCGCCAGCAGTGGCCCCGGGACTAGCGGCTTTAATGAGCAGTTCTTC. Translated, it gives CASSGPGTSGFNEQFF.

Many counts were recorded for this clonotype. The chain carries TRBV6-1 and TRBJ2-2; 7 bases line up with TRBD1. V lost 6 bases and J lost 3; bases outside the gene matches: 7. CDR1 is MNHNS and CDR2 is SASEGT in the germline V gene. The CDR3 is made up of 15 amino acids. In DNA, the CDR3 is TGTGCCAGCAGGCCTGACAGGGTCGACACCGGGGAGCTGTTTTTT. It translates to CASRPDRVDTGELFF.

This clonotype was seen once. A read error is likely, as this CDR3 ends without the conserved phenylalanine or tryptophan. No DNA is shown, since the ends of the CDR3 on it are uncertain; the CDR3 is the one TCRdb lists. The chain links TRBV10-2 to TRBJ1-1. The CDR3 spans 13 amino acids, including both terminal residues. CDR1 and CDR2 from the germline V gene are WSHSY and SAAADI. CDR3 protein: CASSDPTNTEAFL.